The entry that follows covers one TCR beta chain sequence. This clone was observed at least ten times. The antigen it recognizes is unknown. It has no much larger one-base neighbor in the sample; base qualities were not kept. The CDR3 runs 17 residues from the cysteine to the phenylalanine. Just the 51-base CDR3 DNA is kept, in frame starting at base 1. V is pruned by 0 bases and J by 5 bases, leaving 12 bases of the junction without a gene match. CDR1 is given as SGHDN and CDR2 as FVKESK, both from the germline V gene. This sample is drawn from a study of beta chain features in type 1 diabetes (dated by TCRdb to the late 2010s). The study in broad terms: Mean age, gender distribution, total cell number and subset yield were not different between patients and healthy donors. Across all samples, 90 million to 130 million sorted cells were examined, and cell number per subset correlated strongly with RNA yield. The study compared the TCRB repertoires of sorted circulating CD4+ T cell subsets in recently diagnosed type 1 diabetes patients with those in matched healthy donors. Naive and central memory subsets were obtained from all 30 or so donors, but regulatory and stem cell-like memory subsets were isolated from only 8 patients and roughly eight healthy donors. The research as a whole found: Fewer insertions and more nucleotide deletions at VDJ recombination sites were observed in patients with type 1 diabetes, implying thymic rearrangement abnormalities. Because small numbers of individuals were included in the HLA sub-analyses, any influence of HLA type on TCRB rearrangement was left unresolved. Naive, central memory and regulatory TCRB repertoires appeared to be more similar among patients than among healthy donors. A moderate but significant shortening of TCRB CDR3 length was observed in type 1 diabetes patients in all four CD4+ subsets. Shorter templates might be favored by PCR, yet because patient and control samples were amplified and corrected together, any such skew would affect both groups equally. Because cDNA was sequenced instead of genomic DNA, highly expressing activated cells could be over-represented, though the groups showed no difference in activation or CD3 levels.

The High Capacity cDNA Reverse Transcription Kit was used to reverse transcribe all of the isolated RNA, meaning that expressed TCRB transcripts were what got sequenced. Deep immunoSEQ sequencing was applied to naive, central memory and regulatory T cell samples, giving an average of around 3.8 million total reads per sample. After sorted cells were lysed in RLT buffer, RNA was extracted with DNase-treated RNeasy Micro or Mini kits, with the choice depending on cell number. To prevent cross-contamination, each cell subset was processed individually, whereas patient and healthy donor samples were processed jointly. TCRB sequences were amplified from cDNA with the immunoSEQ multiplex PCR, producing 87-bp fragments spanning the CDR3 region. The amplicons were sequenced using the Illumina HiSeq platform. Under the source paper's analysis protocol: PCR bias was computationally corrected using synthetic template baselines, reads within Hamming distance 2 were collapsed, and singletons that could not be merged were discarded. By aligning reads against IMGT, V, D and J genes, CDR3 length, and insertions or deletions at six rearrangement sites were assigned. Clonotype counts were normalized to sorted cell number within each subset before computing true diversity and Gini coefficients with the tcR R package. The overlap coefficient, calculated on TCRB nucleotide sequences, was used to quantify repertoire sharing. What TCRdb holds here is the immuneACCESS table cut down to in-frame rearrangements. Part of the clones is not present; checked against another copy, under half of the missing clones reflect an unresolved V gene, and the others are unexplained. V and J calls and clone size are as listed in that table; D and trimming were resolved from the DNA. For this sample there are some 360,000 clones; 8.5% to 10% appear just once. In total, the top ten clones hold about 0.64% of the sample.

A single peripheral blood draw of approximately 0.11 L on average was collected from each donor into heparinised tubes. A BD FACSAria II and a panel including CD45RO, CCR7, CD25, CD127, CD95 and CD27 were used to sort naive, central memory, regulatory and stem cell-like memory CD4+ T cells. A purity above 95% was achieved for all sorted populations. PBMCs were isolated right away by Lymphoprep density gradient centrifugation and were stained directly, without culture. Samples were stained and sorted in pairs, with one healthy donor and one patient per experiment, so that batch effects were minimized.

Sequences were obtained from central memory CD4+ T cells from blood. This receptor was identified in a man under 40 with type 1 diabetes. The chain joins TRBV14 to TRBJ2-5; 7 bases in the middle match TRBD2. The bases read TGTGCCAGCAGCCAAGATCGGCGGGAGAAGTACTGGGAGACCCAGTACTTC. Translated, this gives CASSQDRREKYWETQYF.